This T cell receptor (beta chain) was documented in a study of blood T cell repertoires in COVID-19. V dropped 3 bases and J dropped 0 bases, with 6 bases sitting between them. Germline V CDR1 and CDR2: SGHKS, YYEKEE (reference sequence). This CDR3 region has 13 residues. TCRdb's table, derived via immunoSEQ multiplex PCR, lists solely in-frame clones and lacks some. The sample records around 310,000 clones, roughly 86% being singletons. The sequence came from a woman aged 25 to 39 who had recovered from COVID-19. Sequences were obtained from PBMCs or T cells enriched from blood (not recorded which). The chain links TRBV5-5 to TRBJ1-1; D is undetermined. CDR3 DNA: TGTGCCAGCAGCTACCAGATGAACACTGAAGCTTTCTTT. Residues: CASSYQMNTEAFF.